This passage covers 25 T cell receptor beta chains from one sample sequenced in a study of Ad26.COV2.S vaccination and SARS-CoV-2 variants. Sequencing used immunoSEQ multiplex PCR; TCRdb keeps in-frame clones, though not all of them. The sample includes some 270,000 clones, roughly 89% of them seen just once. Sample treatment: around 19 received Ad26.COV2.S at low or high dose, single or two shots; roughly five received placebo; per-sample allocation not given. On day 63 after the first injection, vaccine and placebo recipients gave samples. The starting material was peripheral blood, obtained in a trial of Ad26.COV2.S vaccine versus placebo. The origin of the receptors is a person between 18 and 65 years old who received the Ad26.COV2.S COVID-19 vaccine or a placebo.

This clone came up once. This chain links TRBV19 with TRBJ1-3; the D gene is possibly TRBD1 (5 bases). The V gene lost 4 bases and the J gene lost 0 bases, with 16 bases spanning the gap. Germline-derived CDR1 and CDR2 are LNHDA and SQIVND (reference sequence). The CDR3 extends over 17 amino acids. The CDR3 nucleotides are TGTGCCAGTAGTACTACCCGTAGCAGGGTCTCTGGAAACACCATATATTTT. This gives the protein CASSTTRSRVSGNTIYF.

V usage is TRBV10-3 and J usage is TRBJ2-3; 10 bases match TRBD2. The V gene's germline CDR1 is ENHRY and CDR2 SYGVKD. CDR3 length: 18 amino acids. The ends lost 2 bases at V and 1 base at J; junction bases unmatched: 9. This CDR3 reads CAISERAGGILGTDTQYF. CDR3 nucleotide sequence: TGTGCCATCAGTGAGCGAGCGGGGGGGATCCTGGGCACAGATACGCAGTATTTT.

As DNA, the CDR3 is TGTGCCAGCAGTTTAGAGGGAGCAGCTTTCTTT. Translating it yields CASSLEGAAFF. The J gene is TRBJ1-1, the V gene TRBV6-2 or TRBV6-3; the D is unclear. From germline, CDR1 is MNHEY and CDR2 SVGEGT. The V end lost 4 bases, the J end lost 10 bases, and 10 bases lay between the germline ends. The CDR3 is made up of 11 amino acids.

The rearrangement links TRBV6-5 to TRBJ2-3; a weak D match, TRBD2 (5 bases). Germline values: CDR1 MNHEY, CDR2 SVGAGI. This CDR3 is 14 amino acids long. V gave up 2 bases and J gave up 1 base, with 7 bases separating them. The CDR3 region has the DNA TGTGCCAGCAGTTACCAGCGGCGCACAGATACGCAGTATTTT. Protein product: CASSYQRRTDTQYF.

The chain uses TRBV7-9 and TRBJ1-1; no firm D call. The length of the CDR3 is 13 residues. In germline, CDR1 is SEHNR, CDR2 FQNEAQ (reference sequence). V was trimmed by 2 bases and J by 1 base, leaving 5 bases between them. CDR3 loop: CASSLKQNTEAFF. CDR3 DNA sequence: TGTGCCAGCAGCTTAAAACAGAACACTGAAGCTTTCTTT. Complete variable domain (other parts from reference TRBV7-9 and TRBJ1-1): DTGVSQNPRHKITKRGQNVTFRCDPISEHNRLYWYRQTLGQGPEFLTYFQNEAQLEKSRLLSDRFSAERPKGSFSTLEIQRTEQGDSAMYLCASSLKQNTEAFFGQGTRLTVV.

The chain has TRBV3-1 (or the pseudogene TRBV3-2) and TRBJ1-1; 11 bases fit TRBD1. Trimming took 0 bases from V and 5 from J; bases not matched to a gene: 14. Germline CDR1 reads LGHDT; CDR2 reads YNNKEL (reference sequence). This CDR3 contains 19 residues. In DNA, the CDR3 is TGTGCCAGCAGCCAAGATTACAGGACAGGGGGCCGCGGGAGGACTGAAGCTTTCTTT. Encoded protein: CASSQDYRTGGRGRTEAFF.

The CDR3 is CASSAPGLADNEQFF. CDR3 nucleotide sequence: TGTGCCAGCAGTGCCCCCGGACTAGCGGACAATGAGCAGTTCTTC. The rearrangement links TRBV6-6 to TRBJ2-1, with 10 positions matching TRBD2. The CDR3 extends over 15 amino acids. Germline values: CDR1 MNHNY, CDR2 SVGAGI (reference sequence). V was pared by 5 bases and J by 5 bases, with 6 bases of the junction left unmatched.

The genes are TRBV4-3 and TRBJ1-1; 7 nucleotides line up with TRBD1. The germline CDR1 and CDR2 sequences are LGHNA and YSLEER. The junction had 6 bases not matched to a gene; V was cut back by 0 bases and J by 2 bases. The CDR3 runs 16 residues. The CDR3 loop is CASSQEPTGPNTEAFF. The DNA of the CDR3 is TGCGCCAGCAGCCAAGAACCGACAGGGCCTAACACTGAAGCTTTCTTT.

Written as DNA, the CDR3 is TGTGCCAGCAGCGCACTACTAGCGGGGGGCACAGATACGCAGTATTTT. As protein: CASSALLAGGTDTQYF. The chain has TRBV9 and TRBJ2-3; 11 bases agree with TRBD2. The V and J ends lost 3 bases and 1 base, in that order; junction bases with no gene match: 4. Germline CDR1 is SGDLS and CDR2 is YYNGEE. The CDR3 extends over 16 amino acids. The variable domain in full, completed from reference TRBV9 and TRBJ2-3, reads DSGVTQTPKHLITATGQRVTLRCSPRSGDLSVYWYQQSLDQGLQFLIQYYNGEERAKGNILERFSAQQFPDLHSELNLSSLELGDSALYFCASSALLAGGTDTQYFGPGTRLTVL.

The CDR3 is CASSREGGAGEKLFF. The CDR3 nucleotides read TGTGCCAGCAGCCGAGAGGGGGGGGCTGGTGAAAAACTGTTTTTT. The chain is built from TRBV7-8 and TRBJ1-4, with D perhaps TRBD1 (6 bases). CDR1 is SGHVS, CDR2 FQNEAQ, per germline. This CDR3 region has 15 residues. Trimming took 5 bases from V and 7 from J, leaving 17 bases between them.

V usage is TRBV7-6 and J usage is TRBJ1-2, with 10 nucleotides matching TRBD1. The trim removed 4 bases at V and 7 bases at J, leaving 18 bases unmatched. The CDR3 spans 18 residues. Germline V gives CDR1 SGHVS, CDR2 FNYEAQ. The CDR3, as DNA: TGTGCCAGCAGCTCCCACCGTGGACAGGGGGGGTGGGGAGCTGGCTACACCTTC. It translates to CASSSHRGQGGWGAGYTF.

The chain uses TRBV3-1 (or the pseudogene TRBV3-2) and TRBJ1-1, with 9 bases that match TRBD1. The CDR3 has 13 amino acids. Germline CDR1 LGHDT, CDR2 YNNKEL (reference sequence). The V gene end was trimmed by 5 bases and the J gene end by 11 bases; junction bases not matched to a gene: 9. This chain's CDR3 is CASSFAGTGSAFF. The CDR3 DNA reads TGTGCCAGCAGCTTCGCCGGGACAGGGAGTGCTTTCTTT.

The J gene is TRBJ2-1, the V gene TRBV6-2 or TRBV6-3; TRBD2 aligns across 14 bases. With V trimmed by 5 bases and J by 10 bases, 22 bases remained unmatched. CDR3 size: 20 residues. Germline V gene sequence: CDR1 MNHEY, CDR2 SVGEGT. This CDR3 reads CASSPISPWTSGGNPWEQFF. In DNA form, the CDR3 reads TGTGCCAGCAGTCCCATTTCACCCTGGACTAGCGGGGGGAATCCTTGGGAGCAGTTCTTC.

The gene calls are TRBV7-8 and TRBJ2-1; maybe TRBD2 (6 bases). V lost 5 bases, J lost 6 bases, and 20 bases lay in between. The CDR3 is made up of 16 amino acids. Germline V gene lookup returns CDR1 SGHVS and CDR2 FQNEAQ. Written as DNA, the CDR3 is TGTGCCAGCAGCCCCCCCCGCGGGGTAGAGGGCAATGAGCAGTTCTTC. Amino acid sequence: CASSPPRGVEGNEQFF.

The chain couples TRBV6-6 to TRBJ2-7, with 11 nucleotides matching TRBD2. Unmatched junction bases numbered 27, after V lost 5 bases and J lost 3 bases. CDR1 and CDR2 (germline): MNHNY, SVGAGI (reference sequence). The CDR3 covers 22 residues. Written as DNA, the CDR3 is TGTGCCAGCAGTCCTCGACTAGCGGGGACGGCCCAAAAGAGTATCAGTCTCTACGAGCAGTACTTC. Its protein is CASSPRLAGTAQKSISLYEQYF.

The chain couples TRBV19 to TRBJ2-2; D is unresolved. The germline V gene encodes CDR1 LNHDA and CDR2 SQIVND (reference sequence). Deletions cut 7 bases from V and 5 bases from J, with 5 bases between. The CDR3 sequence is 11 residues long. The CDR3 sequence is CASTLTGELFF. The DNA for the CDR3 is TGTGCCAGTACCCTGACCGGGGAGCTGTTTTTT. Using reference TRBV19 and TRBJ2-2 for the parts outside the CDR3, the full variable domain is DGGITQSPKYLFRKEGQNVTLSCEQNLNHDAMYWYRQDPGQGLRLIYYSQIVNDFQKGDIAEGYSVSREKKESFPLTVTSAQKNPTAFYLCASTLTGELFFGEGSRLTVL.

This chain links TRBV7-2 with TRBJ1-1; D unresolved. V lost 3 bases, J lost 0 bases, and 11 bases lay in between. CDR3 length equals 15 residues. Germline CDR1 SGHTA, CDR2 FQGNSA. CDR3 in amino acids: CASSLSARMNTEAFF. The CDR3 region has the DNA TGTGCCAGCAGCTTGTCCGCCAGAATGAACACTGAAGCTTTCTTT.

The gene calls are TRBV30 and TRBJ1-2; TRBD1 agrees at 9 bases. Germline trimming cut 0 bases from V and 4 bases from J; bases unmatched to any gene: 9. The CDR3 extends over 16 amino acids. The germline V gene encodes CDR1 GTSNPN and CDR2 SVGIG (reference sequence). The CDR3 region is CAWSVRQGVVGYGYTF. As DNA, the CDR3 is TGTGCCTGGAGTGTACGACAGGGGGTTGTCGGCTATGGCTACACCTTC.

The CDR3, as DNA: TGTGCCAGCAGTCTACTAGCGGGAGCGATGAACACCGGGGAGCTGTTTTTT. Its translation is CASSLLAGAMNTGELFF. The V call is TRBV27, the J call TRBJ2-2; TRBD2 agrees at 11 bases. With 5 bases clipped from V and 1 base from J, the junction kept 6 bases outside the gene matches. The CDR3 length is 17 residues. CDR1 is MNHEY and CDR2 is SMNVEV in the germline V gene (reference sequence).

This clone was observed a handful of times. The chain couples TRBV11-2 to TRBJ2-7; D unresolved. The CDR3 consists of 14 residues. CDR1 is SGHAT, CDR2 FQNNGV, per germline. V was trimmed by 3 bases and J by 0 bases, leaving 9 bases between them. CDR3 sequence (DNA): TGTGCCAGCAGCTTCAATTCGGGCTCCTACGAGCAGTACGTC. It is translated as CASSFNSGSYEQYV.

V and J are TRBV18 and TRBJ1-3, with 8 bases identical to TRBD1. This CDR3 spans 14 amino acids. CDR1 and CDR2 from the germline V gene are KGHSH and LQKENI. With V trimmed by 6 bases and J by 2 bases, 3 bases remained unmatched. The CDR3 here is CASSTTGAGNTIYF. The CDR3, as DNA: TGTGCCAGCTCTACGACAGGGGCTGGAAACACCATATATTTT.

This chain connects TRBV7-9 to TRBJ1-4; 9 positions agree with TRBD1. Germline V gene sequence: CDR1 SEHNR, CDR2 FQNEAQ (reference sequence). The CDR3 contains 15 residues. V lost 5 bases to trimming and J lost 8 bases; unmatched junction nucleotides: 9. CDR3 sequence (DNA): TGTGCCAGCAGCCCCGGGGACAGGGATTTCGAAAAACTGTTTTTT. It specifies CASSPGDRDFEKLFF.

CDR3 loop: CASSVEGDYGYTF. CDR3 bases: TGTGCCAGCAGCGTAGAAGGGGACTATGGCTACACCTTC. The chain uses TRBV9 and TRBJ1-2, with D maybe TRBD1 (5 bases). V lost 0 bases and J lost 3, with 6 bases in between. The CDR3 runs 13 residues. From germline, CDR1 is SGDLS and CDR2 YYNGEE.

V is TRBV12-3 or TRBV12-4 and J is TRBJ1-5, with 8 bases aligning to TRBD1. The CDR3 is 12 residues long. V was clipped by 11 bases and J by 5 bases; unmatched bases: 5. CDR3 bases: TGTGCCCAAGGACAGGGTGATCAGCCCCAGCATTTT. This codes for CAQGQGDQPQHF.

The CDR3 nucleotides are TGTGCCAGCAGCCGGAAGGGGGTAAGGTCCTACAATGAGCAGTTCTTC. Protein sequence: CASSRKGVRSYNEQFF. The genes are TRBV3-1 (or the pseudogene TRBV3-2) and TRBJ2-1; D may be TRBD1 (6 bases). The V end was cut by 4 bases, the J end by 1 base, with 14 bases between. CDR3 length equals 16 residues. The germline V gene encodes CDR1 LGHDT and CDR2 YNNKEL (reference sequence).